The T cell receptor beta chain under discussion was sequenced for a study of patients and donors after allogeneic stem cell transplantation. TCRdb called the RT-PCR reads again in MiXCR, with one record for every CDR3 protein. This sample carries about 960,000 distinct CDR3 sequences, 15% to 20% of them seen once, and the ten largest clones take around 6%. This clonotype appeared a few times. CDR3 size: 15 residues. Deletions cut 2 bases from V and 6 bases from J, with 14 bases between. The germline V gene has CDR1 SGHRS and CDR2 YFSETQ. This receptor was identified in a human donor who was either an allogeneic HSCT recipient or a stem cell or donor lymphocyte infusion donor (not recorded which). It is not recorded whose cells these are; they may come from a transplant donor. Specimen: blood, either unsorted or a sorted T cell fraction (not recorded which). This chain uses TRBV5-1 with TRBJ2-2; tentative D call: TRBD2 (6 bases). The CDR3 loop reads CASSLPGGSSGELFF. DNA of the CDR3: TGCGCCAGCAGCTTACCCGGGGGATCCTCCGGGGAGCTGTTTTTT.